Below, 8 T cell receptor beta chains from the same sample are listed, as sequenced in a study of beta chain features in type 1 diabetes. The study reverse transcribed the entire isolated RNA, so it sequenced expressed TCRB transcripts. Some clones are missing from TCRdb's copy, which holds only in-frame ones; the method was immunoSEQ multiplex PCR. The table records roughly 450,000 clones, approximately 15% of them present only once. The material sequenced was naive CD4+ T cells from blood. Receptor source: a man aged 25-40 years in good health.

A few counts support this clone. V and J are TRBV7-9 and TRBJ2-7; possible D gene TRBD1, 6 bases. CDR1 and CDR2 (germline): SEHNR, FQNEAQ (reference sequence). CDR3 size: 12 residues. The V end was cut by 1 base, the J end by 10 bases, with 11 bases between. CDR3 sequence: CASSLEGGSQYV. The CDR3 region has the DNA TGTGCCAGCAGCTTAGAAGGGGGTTCTCAGTACGTC.

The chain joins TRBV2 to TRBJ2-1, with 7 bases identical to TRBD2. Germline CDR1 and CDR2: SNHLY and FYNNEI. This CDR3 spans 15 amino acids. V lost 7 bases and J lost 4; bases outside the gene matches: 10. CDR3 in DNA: TGTGCCAGCATTCGCGAAGGACTAGGGTACAATGAGCAGTTCTTC. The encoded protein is CASIREGLGYNEQFF.

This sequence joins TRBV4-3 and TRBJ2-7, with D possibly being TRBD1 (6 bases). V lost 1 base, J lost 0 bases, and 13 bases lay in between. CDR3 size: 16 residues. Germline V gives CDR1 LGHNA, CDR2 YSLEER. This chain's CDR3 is CASSQGPGDSSYEQYF. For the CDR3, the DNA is TGCGCCAGCAGCCAAGGTCCAGGGGATAGCTCCTACGAGCAGTACTTC.

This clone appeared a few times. DNA for the CDR3: TGTGCCAGCAGCCGAGGGGTGTCTCAGCCCCAGCATTTT. This codes for CASSRGVSQPQHF. The chain recombines TRBV7-2 with TRBJ1-5; the D gene is possibly TRBD1 (5 bases). Germline V gives CDR1 SGHTA, CDR2 FQGNSA. CDR3 length equals 13 residues. Between the trimmed V and J ends, which lost 5 bases and 6 bases, there was a span of 11 bases.

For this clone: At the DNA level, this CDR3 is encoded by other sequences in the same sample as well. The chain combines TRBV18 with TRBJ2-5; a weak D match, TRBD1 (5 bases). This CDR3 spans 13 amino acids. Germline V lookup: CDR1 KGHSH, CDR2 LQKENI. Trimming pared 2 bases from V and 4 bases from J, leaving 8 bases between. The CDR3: CASSPGAAETQYF. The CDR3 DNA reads TGTGCCAGCTCACCAGGGGCCGCAGAGACCCAGTACTTC.

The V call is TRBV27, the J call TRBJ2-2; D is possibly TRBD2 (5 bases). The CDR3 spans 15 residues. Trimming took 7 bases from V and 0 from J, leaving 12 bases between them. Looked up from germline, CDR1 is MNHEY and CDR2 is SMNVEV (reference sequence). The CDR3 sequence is CASTPSGTNTGELFF. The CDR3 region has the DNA TGTGCCAGCACTCCTTCGGGAACGAACACCGGGGAGCTGTTTTTT.

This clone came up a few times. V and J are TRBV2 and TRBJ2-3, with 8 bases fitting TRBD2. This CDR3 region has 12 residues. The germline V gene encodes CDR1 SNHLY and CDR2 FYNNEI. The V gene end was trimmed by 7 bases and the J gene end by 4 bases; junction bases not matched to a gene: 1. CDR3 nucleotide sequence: TGTGCCAGCAACGGGGGGGCAGATACGCAGTATTTT. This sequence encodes CASNGGADTQYF.

The CDR3 region has the DNA TGTGCCATCAGTGAAACAGGGAGGTATGAAAAACTGTTTTTT. This translates into CAISETGRYEKLFF. The chain couples TRBV10-3 to TRBJ1-4; weak D call: TRBD1 (6 bases). The CDR3 is made up of 14 amino acids. In germline, CDR1 is ENHRY, CDR2 SYGVKD. Trimming shortened V by 3 bases and J by 6 bases, and 11 bases separated the two germline ends.